This T cell receptor beta chain was found in a study of T cells in Graves' hyperthyroidism and ophthalmopathy. Amplified TCR beta CDR3 regions derived from RNA transcripts. RT-PCR in the first round (using the HTBI primer set) targeted the TCR CDR3. TCRdb recomputed calls from the multiplex PCR reads with MiXCR, one row per CDR3 protein. The sample lists a few hundred thousand distinct CDR3 sequences; about a sixth were seen once. V was cut by 8 bases and J by 0 bases, with 17 bases left in between. The germline V gene encodes CDR1 LGHNA and CDR2 YNFKEQ. The CDR3 contains 15 residues. This sequence joins TRBV4-2 and TRBJ2-7; possible D gene TRBD2, 5 bases. The source of this sequence is a woman aged 55-70 years with Graves' ophthalmopathy. Sequenced sample: blood. The CDR3 region is CASGLISGSSYEQYF. For the CDR3, the DNA is TGTGCCAGCGGCTTGATTTCGGGGAGCTCCTACGAGCAGTACTTC.